This T cell receptor beta chain was identified in a study of T cells in Graves' hyperthyroidism and ophthalmopathy. Whole-study findings and limits: The model predicted ophthalmopathy a median approximately six months before onset. Ophthalmopathy and stable hyperthyroidism were told apart by a 13 V-J model. Blood also carried most thyroid clonotypes expanded above 0.001.

TCR beta CDR3 sequences were amplified from RNA transcripts. During a first-round RT-PCR of the TCR CDR3, the HTBI primer set was used. TCRdb recomputed calls from the multiplex PCR reads with MiXCR, one row per CDR3 protein. The sample has more than 450,000 distinct CDR3 sequences; nearly 20% are singletons. The CDR3 is made up of 14 amino acids. V shed 1 base, J shed 4 bases, and the junction held 4 bases outside the gene matches. Germline V lookup: CDR1 GTSNPN, CDR2 SVGIG (reference sequence). The PBMCs had their origin in about 9.7 ml of fresh peripheral blood. There are many counts of this clonotype. Its antigen remains unknown.

This chain connects TRBV30 to TRBJ2-3; 8 bases are a match to TRBD2. The clonotype comes from a man aged 40-49 years with Graves' ophthalmopathy. Sequencing was carried out using blood. CDR3 coding DNA: TGTGCCTGGAGTGCTGAAGCGGGAGCAGATACGCAGTATTTT. Protein product: CAWSAEAGADTQYF.